This TCR beta chain is drawn from a study of T-cell reconstitution after alpha-beta-depleted transplantation in children. Construction of the TCRbeta library involved unique molecular identifiers. TCRdb reprocessed the PCR reads via MiXCR and lists one record per CDR3 protein. The table shows 490,000 or so distinct CDR3 sequences, with approximately 12% occurring only once. The CDR3 sequence is 15 residues long. From germline, CDR1 is SQVTM and CDR2 ANQGSEA. The V end lost 1 base, the J end lost 0 bases, and 12 bases lay between the germline ends. This chain links TRBV29-1 with TRBJ1-1; perhaps TRBD1 as D (6 bases). The sequence derives from a human donor who donated a stem cell graft to a child with combined immunodeficiency. The sample in question was PBMCs from the stem cell graft donor, obtained from the stem cell graft. CDR3 protein: CSVEATGQLNTEAFF. In nucleotides, the CDR3 is TGCAGCGTTGAAGCAACGGGACAACTGAACACTGAAGCTTTCTTT.